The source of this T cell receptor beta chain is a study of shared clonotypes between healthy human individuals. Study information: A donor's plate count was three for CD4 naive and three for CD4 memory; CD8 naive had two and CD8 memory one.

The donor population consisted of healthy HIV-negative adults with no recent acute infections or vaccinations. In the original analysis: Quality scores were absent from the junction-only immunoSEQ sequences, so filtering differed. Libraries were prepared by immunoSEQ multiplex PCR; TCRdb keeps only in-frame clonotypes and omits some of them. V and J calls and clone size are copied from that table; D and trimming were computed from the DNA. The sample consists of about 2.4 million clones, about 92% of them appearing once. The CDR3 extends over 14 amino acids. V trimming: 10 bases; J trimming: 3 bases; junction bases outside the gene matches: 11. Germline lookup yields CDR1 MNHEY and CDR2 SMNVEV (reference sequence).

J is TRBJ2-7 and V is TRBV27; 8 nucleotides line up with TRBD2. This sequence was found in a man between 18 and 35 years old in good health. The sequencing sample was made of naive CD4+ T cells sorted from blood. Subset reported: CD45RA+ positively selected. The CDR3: CAIPLAGPFYEQYF. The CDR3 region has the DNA TGTGCCATCCCCCTAGCGGGCCCGTTCTACGAGCAGTACTTC.